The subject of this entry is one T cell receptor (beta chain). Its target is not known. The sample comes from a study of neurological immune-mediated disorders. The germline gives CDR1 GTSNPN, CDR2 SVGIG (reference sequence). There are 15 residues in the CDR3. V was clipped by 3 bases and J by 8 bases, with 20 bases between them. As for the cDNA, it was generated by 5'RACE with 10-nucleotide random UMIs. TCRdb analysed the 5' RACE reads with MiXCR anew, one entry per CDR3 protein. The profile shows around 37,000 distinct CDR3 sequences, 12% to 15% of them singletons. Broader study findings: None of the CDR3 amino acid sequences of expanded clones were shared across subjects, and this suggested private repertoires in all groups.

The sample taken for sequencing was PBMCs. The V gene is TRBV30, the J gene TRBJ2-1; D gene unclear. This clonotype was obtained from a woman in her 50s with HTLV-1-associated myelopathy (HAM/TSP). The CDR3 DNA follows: TGTGCCTGGAGGTTCGACCGCGTTTCCCCCCATGAGCAGTTCTTC. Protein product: CAWRFDRVSPHEQFF.